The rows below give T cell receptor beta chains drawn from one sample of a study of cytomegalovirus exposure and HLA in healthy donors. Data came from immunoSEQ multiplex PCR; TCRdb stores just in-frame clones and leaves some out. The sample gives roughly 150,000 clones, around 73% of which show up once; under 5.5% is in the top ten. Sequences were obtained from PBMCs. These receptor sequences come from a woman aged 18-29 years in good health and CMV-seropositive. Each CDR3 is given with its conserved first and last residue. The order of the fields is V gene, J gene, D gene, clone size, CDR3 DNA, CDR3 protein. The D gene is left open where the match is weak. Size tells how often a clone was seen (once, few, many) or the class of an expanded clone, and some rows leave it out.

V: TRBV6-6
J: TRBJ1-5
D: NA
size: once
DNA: TGTGCCAGCAGGGCCGGACAGTATAGCAATCAGCCCCAGCATTTT
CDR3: CASRAGQYSNQPQHF

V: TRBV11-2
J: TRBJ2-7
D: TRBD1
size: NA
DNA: TGTGCCAGCAGCCGTTTTCGATCCGGGACAGGGATGGACGAGCAGTACTTC
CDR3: CASSRFRSGTGMDEQYF

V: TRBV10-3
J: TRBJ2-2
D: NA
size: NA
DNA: TGTGCCATCAGTGAGTCGAACACAGGGCCGAACACCGGGGAGCTGTTTTTT
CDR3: CAISESNTGPNTGELFF

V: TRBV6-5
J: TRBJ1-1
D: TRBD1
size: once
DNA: TGTGCCAGCAGGACCCGACAGGGCGGCCACGATGAAGCTTTCTTT
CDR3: CASRTRQGGHDEAFF

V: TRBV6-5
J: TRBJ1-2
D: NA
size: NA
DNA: TGTGCCAGCTCGGCAGGTTATGGCTACACCTTC
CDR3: CASSAGYGYTF

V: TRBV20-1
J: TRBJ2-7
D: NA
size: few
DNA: TGCAGTGCTAGCGTTCACGAGCAGTACTTC
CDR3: CSASVHEQYF

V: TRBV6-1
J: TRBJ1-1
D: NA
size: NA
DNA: TGTGCCAGCAGTGGGGCAGCTTACACTGAAGCTTTCTTT
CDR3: CASSGAAYTEAFF

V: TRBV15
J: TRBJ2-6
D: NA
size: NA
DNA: TGTGCCACCAGCTCCGACAGAAGTCCCTCTGGGGCCAACGTCCTGACTTTC
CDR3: CATSSDRSPSGANVLTF

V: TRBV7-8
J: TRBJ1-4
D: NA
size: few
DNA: TGTGCCAGCAGTCGTCGCGAGGGGGTTGATGAAAAACTGTTTTTT
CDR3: CASSRREGVDEKLFF

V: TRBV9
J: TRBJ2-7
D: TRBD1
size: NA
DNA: TGTGCCAGCAGCGGGGGACAGGGGACCTCCTACGAGCAGTACTTC
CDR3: CASSGGQGTSYEQYF

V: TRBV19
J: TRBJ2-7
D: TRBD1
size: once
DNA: TGTGCCAGTAGCAACCGGGACAGGGTCCCCTACGAGCAGTACTTC
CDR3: CASSNRDRVPYEQYF

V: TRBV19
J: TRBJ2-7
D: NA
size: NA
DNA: TGTGCCAGTAGTATAGTCCTGAACTCCGAGCAGTACTTC
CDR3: CASSIVLNSEQYF

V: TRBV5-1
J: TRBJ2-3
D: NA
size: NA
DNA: TGCGCCAGCAGGGGGGTGCCCAGCAGGGGTGCAGATACGCAGTATTTT
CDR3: CASRGVPSRGADTQYF

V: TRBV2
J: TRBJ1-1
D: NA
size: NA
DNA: TGTGCCAGCAGTGCGGAGGTGAACACTGAAGCTTTCTTT
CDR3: CASSAEVNTEAFF

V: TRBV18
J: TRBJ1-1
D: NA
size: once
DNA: TGTGCCAGCTCACAGAGGGTTGGCACTGAAGCTTTCTTT
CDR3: CASSQRVGTEAFF

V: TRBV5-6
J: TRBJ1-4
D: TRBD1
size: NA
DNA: TGTGCCAGCAGCGTGGTCCAGGGGGCTAATGAAAAACTGTTTTTT
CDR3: CASSVVQGANEKLFF

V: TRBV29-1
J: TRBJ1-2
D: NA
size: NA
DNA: TGCAGCGTAGCCGGCGGGAGTCTGGGACATGGGCACTATGGCTACACCTTC
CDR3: CSVAGGSLGHGHYGYTF

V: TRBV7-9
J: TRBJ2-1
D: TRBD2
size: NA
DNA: TGTGCCAGCAGTTTCCAAGGCTTAGCGGGGCGCAATGAGCAGTTCTTC
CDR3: CASSFQGLAGRNEQFF

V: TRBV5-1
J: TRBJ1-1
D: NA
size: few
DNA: TGCGCCAGCAGCTTGGCCGGCAGGGGAAGCACTGAAGCTTTCTTT
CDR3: CASSLAGRGSTEAFF

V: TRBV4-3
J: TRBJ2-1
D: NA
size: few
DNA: TGCGCCAGCAGCCAAGACAAGATCGTTCAAGCAGGGTCCTACAATGAGCAGTTCTTC
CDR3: CASSQDKIVQAGSYNEQFF